This T cell receptor (beta chain) derives from a study of beta chain features in type 1 diabetes. The sequenced template was cDNA made from the entire isolated RNA. Using immunoSEQ multiplex PCR, the repertoire was profiled, and TCRdb retains in-frame clones only, with some absent. This table has about 900,000 clones, roughly 15% appearing once. What was sequenced was naive CD4+ T cells from blood. The TCR was taken from a woman aged 18-29 years in good health.

As DNA, the CDR3 is TGTGCCAGCAGTCCGGGGACAGGGTATACCCAGTACTTC. It translates to CASSPGTGYTQYF. This sequence joins TRBV11-2 and TRBJ2-5, with 9 bases lining up with TRBD1. With V trimmed by 6 bases and J by 8 bases, 7 bases remained unmatched. Germline-derived CDR1 and CDR2 are SGHAT and FQNNGV. This CDR3 region has 13 residues.